This T cell receptor (beta chain) was obtained from a study of post-analysis software for immune sequencing data. In the case of this clonotype: Its cognate antigen is unknown.

Overall study findings and caveats: Four to six TRBV segments, including TRBV5-6, TRBV5-1 and TRBV20-1, were more frequent in patients than controls.

Sequencing libraries made from TCR beta cDNA carried unique molecular identifiers. TCRdb fed the PCR reads into MiXCR, producing one record per CDR3 protein. The sample contains fewer than 850,000 distinct CDR3 sequences, about half of which appear only once. Germline CDR1 reads SGDLS; CDR2 reads YYNGEE. Trimming pared 0 bases from V and 6 bases from J, leaving 3 bases between. The CDR3 is 11 amino acids. This receptor was obtained from a girl aged 5-17 years with multiple sclerosis. V gene TRBV9 combines with J gene TRBJ1-2; no clear D. Sequenced: blood. The CDR3 bases are TGTGCCAGCAGCGTAGGCAATGGCTACACCTTC. Translating gives CASSVGNGYTF.